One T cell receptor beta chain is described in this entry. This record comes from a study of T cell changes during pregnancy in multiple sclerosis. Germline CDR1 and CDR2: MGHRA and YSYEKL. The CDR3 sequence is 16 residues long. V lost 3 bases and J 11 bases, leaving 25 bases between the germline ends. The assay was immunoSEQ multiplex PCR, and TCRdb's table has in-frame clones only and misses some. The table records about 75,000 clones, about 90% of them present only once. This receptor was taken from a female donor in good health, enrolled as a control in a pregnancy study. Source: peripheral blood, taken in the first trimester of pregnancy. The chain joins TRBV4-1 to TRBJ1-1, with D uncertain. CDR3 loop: CASSQRSEAAPQQAFF. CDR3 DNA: TGCGCCAGCAGCCAGAGGAGTGAGGCAGCCCCCCAGCAGGCTTTCTTT.